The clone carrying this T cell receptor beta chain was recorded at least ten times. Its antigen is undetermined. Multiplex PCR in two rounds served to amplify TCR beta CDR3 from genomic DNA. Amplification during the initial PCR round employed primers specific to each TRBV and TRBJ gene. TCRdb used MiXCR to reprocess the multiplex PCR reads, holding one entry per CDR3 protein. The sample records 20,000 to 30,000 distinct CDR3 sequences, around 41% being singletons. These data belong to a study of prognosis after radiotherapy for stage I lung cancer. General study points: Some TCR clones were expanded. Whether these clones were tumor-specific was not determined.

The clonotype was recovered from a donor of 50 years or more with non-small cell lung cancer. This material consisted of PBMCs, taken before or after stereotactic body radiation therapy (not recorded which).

CDR3 coding DNA: TGCAGTGCTTTCGCAGGGGGCGGTGTAGATACGCAGTATTTT. As protein: CSAFAGGGVDTQYF. The V gene is TRBV20-1, the J gene TRBJ2-3, with TRBD1 identical over 8 bases. V was clipped by 5 bases and J by 5 bases; unmatched bases: 9. Germline V gene sequence: CDR1 DFQATT, CDR2 SNEGSKA (reference sequence). This CDR3 spans 14 amino acids.